This T cell receptor (beta chain) comes out of a study of blood T cell repertoires in COVID-19. Overall study context: Some COVID-19 samples were acute and others convalescent; all came from the United States, Italy and Spain. Sources were T cells, B-cell-depleted T cells, or PBMCs; the material itself was cDNA or gDNA.

The CDR3 runs to 14 residues. With V trimmed by 8 bases and J by 0 bases, 3 bases remained unmatched. The germline gives CDR1 MNHEY, CDR2 SVGAGI. Per the original data handling: Amplification of reference gene primers was used by the study to estimate nucleated cell counts. TCRdb's table, derived via immunoSEQ multiplex PCR, lists solely in-frame clones and lacks some. Clone size and V and J calls were adopted from that table, with D and trimming inferred from the DNA. The sample shows about 150,000 clones, roughly 79% of them seen only once. Material for sequencing was peripheral blood. This sequence was found in a woman in her sixties with active or convalescent COVID-19. The chain carries TRBV6-5 and TRBJ2-2, with 7 nucleotides matching TRBD2. CDR3 nucleotide sequence: TGTGCCAGCGGGGGGGTAGCGAACACCGGGGAGCTGTTTTTT. Residues: CASGGVANTGELFF.